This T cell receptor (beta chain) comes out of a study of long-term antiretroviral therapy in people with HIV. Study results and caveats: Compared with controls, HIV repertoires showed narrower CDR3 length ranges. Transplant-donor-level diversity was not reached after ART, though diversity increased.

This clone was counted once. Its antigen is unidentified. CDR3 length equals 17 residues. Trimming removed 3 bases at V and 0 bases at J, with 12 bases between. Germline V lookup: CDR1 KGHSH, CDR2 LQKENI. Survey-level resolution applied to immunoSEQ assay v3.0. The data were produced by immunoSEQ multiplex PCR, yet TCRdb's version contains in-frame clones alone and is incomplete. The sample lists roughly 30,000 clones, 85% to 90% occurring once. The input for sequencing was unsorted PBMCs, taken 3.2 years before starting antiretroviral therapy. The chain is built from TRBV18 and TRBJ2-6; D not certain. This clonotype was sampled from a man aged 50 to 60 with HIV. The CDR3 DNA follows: TGTGCCAGCTCACCCCTGGACCTATACTCTGGGGCCAACGTCCTGACTTTC. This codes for CASSPLDLYSGANVLTF.